The rows below give T cell receptor beta chains drawn from one sample of a study of blood T cell repertoires in COVID-19. Some clones are missing from TCRdb's copy, which holds only in-frame ones; the method was immunoSEQ multiplex PCR. The repertoire has 140,000 to 150,000 clones, 81% of them found once; the top ten carry approximately 8.2%. Sequencing used peripheral blood. These receptor sequences come from a human donor in a cohort sampled during active COVID-19. Each CDR3 is given with its conserved first and last residue. The order of the fields is clone size, D gene, V gene, J gene, CDR3 DNA, CDR3 protein. A D gene is named only where the DNA matches it firmly. Some rows have no size entry. The others give once, few or many, or a class for an expanded clone.

NA	NA	TRBV11-2	TRBJ2-7	TGTGCCAGCAGTCACACCTCGACAGCTAATTACTTC	CASSHTSTANYF
NA	NA	TRBV25-1	TRBJ2-2	TGTGCCAGCAGTGAGGGGGGGACACGCACAGGCACCGGGGAGCTGTTTTTT	CASSEGGTRTGTGELFF
NA	TRBD2	TRBV5-4	TRBJ2-1	TGTGCCAGCAGCCCCTGGACTAGCGGGAGGGAAGGTTACTACAATGAGCAGTTCTTC	CASSPWTSGREGYYNEQFF
NA	TRBD1	TRBV4-2	TRBJ2-1	TGTGCCAGCAGCCCTCGGGACAGCTCCTACAATGAGCAGTTCTTC	CASSPRDSSYNEQFF
NA	NA	TRBV10-1	TRBJ1-2	TGCGCCAGCAGTGAACCGCGGTTACGCTATGGCTACACCTTC	CASSEPRLRYGYTF
once	TRBD1	TRBV29-1	TRBJ2-3	TGCAGCGTTGAAGGTGACAGGGGCATAGATACGCAGTATTTT	CSVEGDRGIDTQYF
NA	NA	TRBV24-1	TRBJ2-1	TGTGCCACCAGTGAGGACTACCCGGGACAGTTCTTC	CATSEDYPGQFF
few	NA	TRBV5-4	TRBJ1-5	TGTGCCAGCAGCTTGCAGGGCCATCAGCCCCAGCATTTT	CASSLQGHQPQHF
NA	NA	TRBV20-1	TRBJ1-2	TGCAGTGCTAGGACCAGGGATGGCTACACCTTC	CSARTRDGYTF
NA	TRBD2	TRBV28	TRBJ2-6	TGTGCCAGCAAACGAAAGGACGGACTAGGGTCTGGGGCCAACGTCCTGACTTTC	CASKRKDGLGSGANVLTF
NA	TRBD1	TRBV29-1	TRBJ2-7	TGCAGCGCCGAGGGACAGGGGGCGTCAGAGCAGTACTTC	CSAEGQGASEQYF
many	TRBD1	TRBV5-4	TRBJ2-5	TGTGCCAGCAGCGCCTCCGGGACAGGCTTTCGTGAGACCCAGTACTTC	CASSASGTGFRETQYF
NA	TRBD1	TRBV6-5	TRBJ2-5	TGTGCCAGCAGTTGGACAGGGGGCGCGCGAAAGACCCAGTACTTC	CASSWTGGARKTQYF
NA	TRBD1	TRBV18	TRBJ2-4	TGTGCCAGCTCACCACCCCACAGGGGGGAGGACATTCAGTACTTC	CASSPPHRGEDIQYF
NA	NA	TRBV18	TRBJ1-2	TGTGCCAGCTCACCACCGGCGGGCGACTATGGCTACACCTTC	CASSPPAGDYGYTF
NA	TRBD1	TRBV7-2	TRBJ2-7	TGTGCCAGCAGCTCAACAGGGGTAGCCTCCTACGAGCAGTACTTC	CASSSTGVASYEQYF
NA	TRBD1	TRBV15	TRBJ1-4	TGTGCCACCAGCTCTCCGGGACAGGCTAATGAAAAACTGTTTTTT	CATSSPGQANEKLFF
NA	TRBD2	TRBV7-2	TRBJ2-3	TGTGCCAGCAGCTTATCAATAGCGGGATCAGATACGCAGTATTTT	CASSLSIAGSDTQYF
NA	TRBD2	TRBV29-1	TRBJ2-1	TGCAGCGTTCGTGGACTAGCGGGAGGTAATGAGCAGTTCTTC	CSVRGLAGGNEQFF
NA	NA	TRBV4-3	TRBJ1-1	TGCGCCAGCAGCCAAGAGGGTTTCTTTGACAGTCCGAACACTGAAGCTTTCTTT	CASSQEGFFDSPNTEAFF
NA	NA	TRBV4-2	TRBJ1-6	TGTGCCAGCAGCCAATTCCAGACAGCCACTAATTCACCCCTCCACTTT	CASSQFQTATNSPLHF
NA	NA	TRBV6-5	TRBJ2-1	TGTGCCACATATGCGGGGAGGGGGATTTATGAGCAGTTCTTC	CATYAGRGIYEQFF
once	NA	TRBV12-3/TRBV12-4	TRBJ2-5	TGTGCCAGCAGTTTAGAGAGTGAGACCCAGTACTTC	CASSLESETQYF
NA	NA	TRBV28	TRBJ1-2	TGTGCCAGCAGTTTAGAAGGTGGGCGCTATGGCTACACCTTC	CASSLEGGRYGYTF
NA	TRBD2	TRBV6-1	TRBJ2-3	TGTGCCAGCAGTGAAGCGCGGGGGGTAACAGATACGCAGTATTTT	CASSEARGVTDTQYF